The 2 T cell receptor beta chains in this list originate from one sample, sequenced in a study of Ad26.COV2.S vaccination and SARS-CoV-2 variants. TCRdb keeps only in-frame clones here, not all; method: immunoSEQ multiplex PCR. This sample carries about 350,000 clones, around 89% of them seen once, and the ten largest clones take approximately 5%. The treatment here: 15 to 20 received Ad26.COV2.S at low or high dose, single or two shots; 5 received placebo; per-sample allocation not given. Collection of the samples took place on day 63 after the first injection of vaccine or placebo. This material consisted of peripheral blood, taken in a trial of Ad26.COV2.S vaccine versus placebo. The receptors stem from a person between 18 and 65 years old who received the Ad26.COV2.S COVID-19 vaccine or a placebo.

This chain connects TRBV4-1 to TRBJ1-5, with D maybe TRBD1 (5 bases). V lost 3 bases and J lost 3, with 12 bases in between. Germline-derived CDR1 and CDR2 are MGHRA and YSYEKL. This CDR3 has 15 residues. The CDR3 DNA reads TGCGCCAGCAGCCAGCGCTTGACAGCCAATCAGCCCCAGCATTTT. Its translation: CASSQRLTANQPQHF.

V gene TRBV7-8 combines with J gene TRBJ2-7; D possibly corresponds to TRBD2 (6 bases). The CDR3 runs 16 residues. Germline CDR1 reads SGHVS; CDR2 reads FQNEAQ. The V end was cut by 2 bases, the J end by 0 bases, with 14 bases between. In DNA form, the CDR3 reads TGTGCCAGCAGCTTACTCCGGGACTCCTCCTCCTACGAGCAGTACTTC. Translation gives CASSLLRDSSSYEQYF.